This T cell receptor (beta chain) emerged from a study of blood T cell repertoires in COVID-19. About the research overall: Specimens from acute and convalescent COVID-19 originated in the United States, Italy and Spain. The analysed material was cDNA or gDNA that came from T cells, B-cell-depleted T cells, or PBMCs.

Original processing notes: Reference gene primer amplification yielded estimated nucleated cell counts. Data came from immunoSEQ multiplex PCR; TCRdb stores just in-frame clones and leaves some out. The DNA gave D and trimming, while V, J and clone size come from that table. The data show under 200,000 clones, roughly 86% seen once. This CDR3 is 15 amino acids long. Trimming stripped 2 bases from V and 2 bases from J, with 13 bases between. CDR1 SGDLS and CDR2 YYNGEE come from the germline V gene. The receptor comes from a woman older than 75 in a cohort sampled during active or convalescent COVID-19. Sequences were obtained from peripheral blood. This chain connects TRBV9 to TRBJ2-5, with D unresolved. CDR3 region: CASSVVGSAQETQYF. In nucleotides, the CDR3 is TGTGCCAGCAGCGTTGTAGGCTCAGCGCAAGAGACCCAGTACTTC.